This entry lists 14 T cell receptor beta chains sequenced from one sample in a study of blood T cell repertoires in COVID-19. Generated by immunoSEQ multiplex PCR, the TCRdb table keeps only in-frame clones and is missing some. The data contain about 40,000 clones, around four fifths of them singletons. Material: peripheral blood. These receptors were taken from a man older than 75 with active or convalescent COVID-19.

The chain combines TRBV19 with TRBJ2-1; a possible D gene is TRBD2 (5 bases). Germline V gives CDR1 LNHDA, CDR2 SQIVND (reference sequence). The CDR3 loop spans 15 amino acids. Trimming left V 2 bases short and J 2 bases short, with 10 bases between. The CDR3 region is CASSISGSTYNEQFF. DNA for the CDR3: TGTGCCAGTAGTATATCGGGGAGTACCTACAATGAGCAGTTCTTC. Looking up the rest from reference TRBV19 and TRBJ2-1 gives the full variable domain: DGGITQSPKYLFRKEGQNVTLSCEQNLNHDAMYWYRQDPGQGLRLIYYSQIVNDFQKGDIAEGYSVSREKKESFPLTVTSAQKNPTAFYLCASSISGSTYNEQFFGPGTRLTVL.

The chain recombines TRBV19 with TRBJ1-5, with 7 positions matching TRBD1. CDR3 length equals 15 residues. V trimming: 3 bases; J trimming: 2 bases; junction bases outside the gene matches: 4. CDR1 and CDR2 from the germline V gene are LNHDA and SQIVND (reference sequence). The CDR3 is CASSITTGGNQPQHF. The CDR3 DNA reads as TGTGCCAGTAGTATCACTACAGGGGGCAATCAGCCCCAGCATTTT.

The CDR3 is CASSDRVFYSPLHF. CDR3 sequence (DNA): TGTGCCAGCAGTGACAGGGTTTTTTATTCACCCCTCCACTTT. The V call is TRBV2, the J call TRBJ1-6, with a possible D match to TRBD1 (5 bases). The CDR3 extends over 14 amino acids. V gave up 3 bases and J gave up 8 bases, with 11 bases separating them. Germline assignment: CDR1 SNHLY and CDR2 FYNNEI.

The chain is built from TRBV15 and TRBJ2-3, with D possibly matching TRBD2 (6 bases). CDR1 and CDR2 from the germline V gene are LNHNV and YYDKDF (reference sequence). V shed 4 bases and J shed 5 bases, with 16 bases lying between them. CDR3 length equals 15 residues. The CDR3 DNA is TGTGCCACCAGCACGGGACTGCTCGGGGGAGATACGCAGTATTTT. Protein: CATSTGLLGGDTQYF.

The genes are TRBV5-8 and TRBJ2-3; 13 bases match TRBD2. The CDR3 sequence is 17 residues long. V trimming: 5 bases; J trimming: 3 bases; junction bases outside the gene matches: 9. Germline values: CDR1 SGHTS, CDR2 YDEGEE. Here the CDR3 reads CASRRVSGLAGTDTQYF. The CDR3 DNA sequence: TGTGCCAGCAGGCGAGTCTCGGGACTAGCGGGAACAGATACGCAGTATTTT. Filled out from reference TRBV5-8 and TRBJ2-3, the complete variable domain reads EAGVTQSPTHLIKTRGQQATLRCSPISGHTSVYWYQQALGLGLQFLLWYDEGEERNRGNFPPRFSGRQFPNYSSELNVNALELEDSALYLCASRRVSGLAGTDTQYFGPGTRLTVL.

The chain's CDR3 is CASSLAEPGETQYF. DNA of the CDR3: TGCGCCAGCAGCTTGGCAGAGCCAGGAGAGACCCAGTACTTC. J is TRBJ2-5 and V is TRBV5-1; D remains unclear. In germline, CDR1 is SGHRS, CDR2 YFSETQ. V dropped 0 bases and J dropped 4 bases, with 10 bases sitting between them. The CDR3 has 14 residues.

The chain joins TRBV30 to TRBJ2-7; 8 bases fit TRBD1. J was trimmed by 4 bases and V by 4 bases; bases with no gene match: 6. The CDR3 contains 13 residues. CDR1 is GTSNPN and CDR2 is SVGIG in the germline V gene (reference sequence). CDR3 in DNA: TGTGCCTGGACCCAGGGGGCGCGTTACGAGCAGTACTTC. This codes for CAWTQGARYEQYF. Supplemented by reference TRBV30 and TRBJ2-7, the full variable domain reads SQTIHQWPATLVQPVGSPLSLECTVEGTSNPNLYWYRQAAGRGLQLLFYSVGIGQISSEVPQNLSASRPQDRQFILSSKKLLLSDSGFYLCAWTQGARYEQYFGPGTRLTVT.

The J gene is TRBJ1-1, the V gene TRBV27; a weak D match, TRBD1 (5 bases). Trimming removed 5 bases at V and 3 bases at J, with 22 bases between. In germline, CDR1 is MNHEY, CDR2 SMNVEV (reference sequence). The CDR3 runs 17 residues. The CDR3 is CASSPLMAGGADTEAFF. For the CDR3, the DNA is TGTGCCAGCAGTCCCCTGATGGCAGGTGGGGCTGACACTGAAGCTTTCTTT.

The chain has TRBV10-3 and TRBJ2-3, with 12 bases lining up with TRBD2. Germline values: CDR1 ENHRY, CDR2 SYGVKD. This CDR3 has 15 amino acids. The V and J ends lost 4 bases and 3 bases, in that order; junction bases with no gene match: 2. The CDR3 DNA follows: TGTGCCATCAGTGGGACTAGCGGGAAGACAGATACGCAGTATTTT. This codes for CAISGTSGKTDTQYF.

The chain uses TRBV5-4 and TRBJ2-7; the match to TRBD1 covers 7 bases. CDR3 length: 14 residues. Germline values: CDR1 SGHNT, CDR2 YYREEE (reference sequence). After removal of 5 bases from V and 0 bases from J, the junction contained 5 bases not matched to a gene. This CDR3 is CASRARDSSYEQYF. CDR3 sequence (DNA): TGTGCCAGCAGGGCTAGGGACAGCTCCTACGAGCAGTACTTC.

J is TRBJ1-2 and V is TRBV29-1; TRBD1 is a possible D gene (6 bases). This CDR3 spans 12 amino acids. V was pared by 7 bases and J by 5 bases, with 14 bases between. From germline, CDR1 is SQVTM and CDR2 ANQGSEA. CDR3 sequence: CSAGALSYGYTF. The CDR3 DNA is TGCAGCGCAGGGGCCTTGAGTTATGGCTACACCTTC.

This clone was counted between two and nine times. V and J are TRBV2 and TRBJ2-1; perhaps TRBD1 as D (5 bases). The length of the CDR3 is 13 residues. From germline, CDR1 is SNHLY and CDR2 FYNNEI. Trimming left V 8 bases short and J 0 bases short, with 8 bases between. Written as DNA, the CDR3 is TGTGCCAGCGGGGCTAGCTCCTACAATGAGCAGTTCTTC. This encodes CASGASSYNEQFF.

The CDR3 protein is CACSQASGRKRTGELFF. In DNA form, the CDR3 reads TGTGCCTGCTCCCAGGCTAGCGGGAGAAAAAGGACCGGGGAGCTGTTTTTT. The genes are TRBV30 and TRBJ2-2; 10 bases line up with TRBD2. V was pared by 6 bases and J by 5 bases, with 15 bases of the junction left unmatched. Per germline, CDR1 GTSNPN and CDR2 SVGIG (reference sequence). The CDR3 is made up of 17 amino acids.

This clone was seen once. The V call is TRBV5-6, the J call TRBJ1-1, with D possibly being TRBD1 (6 bases). The germline CDR1 and CDR2 sequences are SGHDT and YYEEEE. The CDR3 is made up of 14 amino acids. The ends were cut back, 4 bases at V and 8 bases at J, with 18 bases in the middle. CDR3 loop: CASSMPGWGPEAFF. Here the CDR3 DNA reads TGTGCCAGCAGCATGCCGGGGTGGGGGCCCGAAGCTTTCTTT.